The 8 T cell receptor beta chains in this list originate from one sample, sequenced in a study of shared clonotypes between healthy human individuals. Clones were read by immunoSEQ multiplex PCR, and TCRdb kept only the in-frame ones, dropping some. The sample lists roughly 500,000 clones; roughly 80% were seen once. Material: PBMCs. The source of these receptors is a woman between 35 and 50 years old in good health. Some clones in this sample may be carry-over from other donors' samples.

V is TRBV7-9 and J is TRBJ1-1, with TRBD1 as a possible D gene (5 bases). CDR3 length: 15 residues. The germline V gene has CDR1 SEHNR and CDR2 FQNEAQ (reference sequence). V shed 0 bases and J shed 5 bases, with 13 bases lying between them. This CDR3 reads CASSLAQGRDTEAFF. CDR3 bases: TGTGCCAGCAGCTTAGCCCAGGGAAGAGATACTGAAGCTTTCTTT.

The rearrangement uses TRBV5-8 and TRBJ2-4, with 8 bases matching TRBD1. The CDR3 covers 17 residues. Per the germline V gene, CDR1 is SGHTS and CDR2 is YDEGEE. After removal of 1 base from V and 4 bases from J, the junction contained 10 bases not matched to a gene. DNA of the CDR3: TGTGCCAGCAGCTTGAAACCGGGGACAGGAGGGAAAAACATTCAGTACTTC. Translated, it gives CASSLKPGTGGKNIQYF.

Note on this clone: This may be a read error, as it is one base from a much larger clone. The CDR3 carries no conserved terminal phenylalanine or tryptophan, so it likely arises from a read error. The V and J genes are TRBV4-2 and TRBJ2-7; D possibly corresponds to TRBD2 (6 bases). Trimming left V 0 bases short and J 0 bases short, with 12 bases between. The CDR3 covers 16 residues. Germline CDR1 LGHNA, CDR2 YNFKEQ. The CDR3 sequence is CASSQEFGGASYEQYL. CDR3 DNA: TGTGCCAGCAGCCAAGAATTTGGCGGGGCCTCCTACGAGCAGTACCTC.

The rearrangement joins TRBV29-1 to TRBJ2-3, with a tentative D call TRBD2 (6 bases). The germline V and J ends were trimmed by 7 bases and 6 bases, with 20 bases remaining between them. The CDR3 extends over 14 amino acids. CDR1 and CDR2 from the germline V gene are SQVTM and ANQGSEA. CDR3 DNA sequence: TGCAGCGCCGGGGGAGCGGGTGAGGGGGATACGCAGTATTTT. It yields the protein CSAGGAGEGDTQYF.

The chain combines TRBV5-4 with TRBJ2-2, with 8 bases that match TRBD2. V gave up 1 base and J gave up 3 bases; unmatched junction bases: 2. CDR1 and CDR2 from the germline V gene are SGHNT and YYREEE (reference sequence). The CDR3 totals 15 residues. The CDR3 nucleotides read TGTGCCAGCAGCTTGCCCGGGGGGGACACCGGGGAGCTGTTTTTT. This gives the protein CASSLPGGDTGELFF.

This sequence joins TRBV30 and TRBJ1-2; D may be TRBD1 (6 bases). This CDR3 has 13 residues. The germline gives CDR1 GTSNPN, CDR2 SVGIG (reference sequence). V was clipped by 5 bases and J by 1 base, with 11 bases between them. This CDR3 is CAWSTGSNYGYTF. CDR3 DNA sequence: TGTGCCTGGTCAACAGGGAGTAACTATGGCTACACCTTC.

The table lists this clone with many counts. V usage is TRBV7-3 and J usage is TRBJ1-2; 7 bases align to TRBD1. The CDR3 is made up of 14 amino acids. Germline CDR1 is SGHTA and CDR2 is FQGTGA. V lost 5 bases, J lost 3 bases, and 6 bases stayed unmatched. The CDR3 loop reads CASSLEGTDYGYTF. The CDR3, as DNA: TGTGCCAGCAGCCTTGAAGGGACAGACTATGGCTACACCTTC.

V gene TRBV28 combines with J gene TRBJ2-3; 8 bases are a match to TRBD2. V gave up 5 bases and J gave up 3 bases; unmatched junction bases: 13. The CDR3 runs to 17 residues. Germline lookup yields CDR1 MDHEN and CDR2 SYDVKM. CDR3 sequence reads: CASSLDLAGQGTDTQYF. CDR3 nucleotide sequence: TGTGCCAGCAGTCTCGATCTAGCGGGCCAGGGGACAGATACGCAGTATTTT.